These 7 T cell receptor beta chains originate from one sample sequenced in a study of sequential checkpoint blockade in melanoma. Only in-frame clones appear in the TCRdb table, and some are missing; sequencing was by immunoSEQ multiplex PCR. The table lists about 9,600 clones, 27% of them singletons, with 20% to 25% in the top ten. Treatment of the sample: randomized to nivolumab then ipilimumab (arm A) or the reverse (arm B). The sample was tumor tissue (inferred from file names), taken from a patient given nivolumab and ipilimumab in sequence. These receptors were taken from a human donor with melanoma.

The chain has TRBV9 and TRBJ2-5, with no clear D. This CDR3 is built from 12 residues. The germline V and J ends were trimmed by 10 bases and 3 bases, with 13 bases remaining between them. CDR1 SGDLS and CDR2 YYNGEE come from the germline V gene. The DNA of the CDR3 is TGTGCCGGCCTCCCGGAAAAAGAGACCCAGTACTTC. This codes for CAGLPEKETQYF.

This clone turned up a few times. The J gene is TRBJ1-3, the V gene TRBV12-2. TRBV12-2 is marked as a pseudogene. The CDR3 contains 15 residues. The CDR3 DNA follows: TGTGCAAGTCGCGACGAAGTACGCGCTGGAAACACCATATATTTT. The encoded protein is CASRDEVRAGNTIYF.

The chain carries TRBV11-3 and TRBJ2-1, with D unclear. Trimming stripped 2 bases from V and 3 bases from J, with 17 bases between. The CDR3 runs to 17 residues. The germline gives CDR1 SGHNT, CDR2 YENEEA. The CDR3 loop reads CASSLNVALPDYNEQFF. DNA of the CDR3: TGTGCCAGCAGCTTAAATGTAGCCCTTCCTGACTACAATGAGCAGTTCTTC.

This clone was observed a handful of times. The chain is built from TRBV6-8 and TRBJ1-2, with D perhaps matching TRBD1 (6 bases). Germline V gene lookup returns CDR1 MNHGY and CDR2 SAAAGT. The length of the CDR3 is 16 residues. The germline V and J ends were trimmed by 2 bases and 5 bases, with 18 bases remaining between them. The CDR3 region has the DNA TGTGCCAGCAGTTACCTCCGGGACACGTCGACGTATGGCTACACCTTC. Encoded protein: CASSYLRDTSTYGYTF.

The V gene is TRBV18, the J gene TRBJ1-5; 9 bases map to TRBD1. This CDR3 spans 15 amino acids. V lost 8 bases, J lost 0 bases, and 5 bases stayed unmatched. Germline V gene sequence: CDR1 KGHSH, CDR2 LQKENI. The CDR3 bases are TGTGCCAGCAGCAGGACAGGGGATAGCAATCAGCCCCAGCATTTT. Its protein is CASSRTGDSNQPQHF. Looking up the rest from reference TRBV18 and TRBJ1-5 gives the full variable domain: NAGVMQNPRHLVRRRGQEARLRCSPMKGHSHVYWYRQLPEEGLKFMVYLQKENIIDESGMPKERFSAEFPKEGPSILRIQQVVRGDSAAYFCASSRTGDSNQPQHFGDGTRLSIL.

The chain is built from TRBV2 and TRBJ1-1, with 8 bases aligning to TRBD1. V gave up 5 bases and J gave up 6 bases; unmatched junction bases: 11. Germline V CDR1 and CDR2: SNHLY, FYNNEI. This CDR3 region has 15 residues. The CDR3 coding sequence is TGTGCCAGCAGTCCCCAGGGGGCAATCAATTCTGAAGCTTTCTTT. Translation gives CASSPQGAINSEAFF.

This clone has a count of ten or more. The chain employs TRBV11-3 and TRBJ2-7, with TRBD1 identical over 7 bases. The CDR3 contains 14 residues. The germline CDR1 and CDR2 sequences are SGHNT and YENEEA. The J segment lost 3 bases and the V segment lost 5 bases, leaving 7 bases of the junction unmatched. CDR3 DNA: TGTGCCAGCAGCAGCTACAGGGGTTACTACGAGCAGTACTTC. This sequence encodes CASSSYRGYYEQYF.